This T cell receptor (beta chain) was sequenced for a study of shared clonotypes between healthy human individuals. Here immunoSEQ multiplex PCR was the method, and the copy in TCRdb shows in-frame clones only, minus some. The sample lists roughly 2.6 million clones, around nine tenths occurring once. The study, taken as a whole, reports: Naive CD4 clonotypes overlapped across several donors at around 4.8%.

On this clone: The antigen remains undetermined.

Trimming removed 6 bases at V and 5 bases at J, with 16 bases between. From germline, CDR1 is MNHNY and CDR2 SVGAGI (reference sequence). The CDR3 has 14 residues. Source material: naive CD4+ T cells sorted from blood. Noted subset: CD45RA+ positively selected. This TCR derives from a man between 18 and 29 years old in good health. This chain uses TRBV6-6 with TRBJ1-2; possibly TRBD1 for D (5 bases). The CDR3 nucleotides are TGTGCCAGCAGCCTAGCCCAAACAGGATATGGCTACACCTTC. This gives the protein CASSLAQTGYGYTF.